The TCR beta chain described here comes from a study of control samples from healthy donors and cancer patients. TCRdb's copy holds only in-frame clones and misses some; the assay was immunoSEQ multiplex PCR. The sample contains 150,000 to 200,000 clones, approximately 91% of which appear only once. The TCR originated in a woman aged 35 to 49 in good health. Material for sequencing was blood.

The CDR3 region is CASSGASLYGGANVLTF. The DNA of the CDR3 is TGTGCCAGCAGCGGGGCCAGTCTTTACGGAGGGGCCAACGTCCTGACTTTC. The J gene is TRBJ2-6, the V gene TRBV5-6; D is possibly TRBD1 (5 bases). The CDR3 totals 17 residues. Germline CDR1 SGHDT, CDR2 YYEEEE. V was clipped by 4 bases and J by 4 bases, with 18 bases between them.